The entry below gives a single T cell receptor beta chain sequence along with its context. Per the study methods: Amplification of reference gene primers was used by the study to estimate nucleated cell counts. Repertoires were generated with immunoSEQ multiplex PCR, while TCRdb's copy carries only in-frame clones and drops some. D and trimming were read from the DNA, whereas the V and J calls and clone size are those reported in that table. The sample contains approximately 50,000 clones, around four fifths of which appear only once. The CDR3 sequence is 16 residues long. Germline V gives CDR1 LGHDT, CDR2 YNNKEL (reference sequence). Trimming took off 0 bases at V and 1 base at J, with 11 bases between the two ends. These data are taken from a study of blood T cell repertoires in COVID-19. Study at large: The samples span acute and convalescent COVID-19 from the United States, Italy and Spain. The cDNA or gDNA used as material had been derived from T cells, B-cell-depleted T cells, or PBMCs.

The clonotype was recovered from a human donor in a cohort sampled during active COVID-19. The rearrangement links TRBV3-1 (or the pseudogene TRBV3-2) to TRBJ2-3; a weak D match, TRBD2 (6 bases). The sample consisted of peripheral blood. CDR3 DNA sequence: TGTGCCAGCAGCCAAGATGCTAGCGCCGGCACAGATACGCAGTATTTT. The encoded protein is CASSQDASAGTDTQYF.